Below, 9 T cell receptor beta chains from the same sample are listed, as sequenced in a study of PD-1 blockade in mismatch repair-deficient tumors. Some clones are missing from TCRdb's copy, which holds only in-frame ones; the method was immunoSEQ multiplex PCR. The top ten clones hold 2.5% to 3% of a sample with some 25,000 clones, approximately 88% of them seen once. The material was PBMCs, obtained before pembrolizumab treatment. These receptors all stem from an adult with mismatch repair-deficient cancer.

The gene calls are TRBV25-1 and TRBJ2-5; 9 bases are shared with TRBD2. This CDR3 is 14 amino acids long. The germline gives CDR1 MGHDK, CDR2 SYGVNS. The trim removed 5 bases at V and 3 bases at J, leaving 4 bases unmatched. The CDR3 region is CASSMAGGEETQYF. The DNA of the CDR3 is TGTGCCAGCAGTATGGCGGGAGGGGAAGAGACCCAGTACTTC.

This chain uses TRBV2 with TRBJ2-1; the D gene is possibly TRBD1 (5 bases). CDR3 length equals 13 residues. The ends were cut back, 6 bases at V and 1 base at J, with 7 bases in the middle. CDR1 is SNHLY and CDR2 is FYNNEI in the germline V gene. This CDR3 is CASRTGSYNEQFF. CDR3 nucleotide sequence: TGTGCCAGCAGAACAGGTTCCTACAATGAGCAGTTCTTC.

The chain employs TRBV27 and TRBJ2-7, with 10 bases that match TRBD1. V lost 1 base and J lost 0; bases outside the gene matches: 3. This CDR3 region has 16 residues. The germline gives CDR1 MNHEY, CDR2 SMNVEV (reference sequence). CDR3 nucleotide sequence: TGTGCCAGCAGTTTATTGGGGACAGGGGTCTCCTACGAGCAGTACTTC. Encoded protein: CASSLLGTGVSYEQYF.

The chain is built from TRBV10-3 and TRBJ1-1; 8 nucleotides match TRBD1. The CDR3 length is 12 residues. V dropped 0 bases and J dropped 13; count of bases not matched to a gene: 4. From germline, CDR1 is ENHRY and CDR2 SYGVKD. The CDR3 DNA sequence: TGTGCCATCAGTGAGTCGACAGGGGCTGGTTTCTTT. Protein: CAISESTGAGFF.

The chain carries TRBV30 and TRBJ2-1; 7 bases are a match to TRBD2. CDR3 length: 15 residues. J lost 6 bases, V lost 0 bases, and 8 bases had no gene match. Germline V gene data show CDR1 as GTSNPN and CDR2 as SVGIG (reference sequence). CDR3 DNA: TGTGCCTGGAGTGTACCCAACGGGAGGAGCAATGAGCAGTTCTTC. The encoded protein is CAWSVPNGRSNEQFF.

This clone has only a few counts. This chain uses TRBV27 with TRBJ2-7; possible D gene TRBD1, 6 bases. The V gene's germline CDR1 is MNHEY and CDR2 SMNVEV (reference sequence). V was trimmed by 4 bases and J by 0 bases, leaving 7 bases between them. The CDR3 covers 13 residues. The CDR3, as DNA: TGTGCCAGCAGTTACAGGGACTCCTACGAGCAGTACTTC. The encoded protein is CASSYRDSYEQYF.

The V call is TRBV5-1, the J call TRBJ2-1; D is perhaps TRBD2 (6 bases). Trimming pared 4 bases from V and 6 bases from J, leaving 14 bases between. Germline V gene data show CDR1 as SGHRS and CDR2 as YFSETQ. CDR3 size: 14 residues. The CDR3 sequence is CASSPSAGINEQFF. The CDR3 DNA follows: TGCGCCAGCAGCCCTAGCGCGGGGATCAATGAGCAGTTCTTC.

This chain connects TRBV19 to TRBJ1-2, with a tentative D call TRBD1 (6 bases). This CDR3 is 13 amino acids long. Deletions cut 6 bases from V and 3 bases from J, with 11 bases between. Germline V CDR1 and CDR2: LNHDA, SQIVND (reference sequence). CDR3 in amino acids: CASRQTGDYGYTF. As DNA, the CDR3 is TGTGCCAGTAGACAGACAGGAGACTATGGCTACACCTTC.

The CDR3: CASSVGTSGKETQYF. The CDR3 DNA is TGTGCCAGCAGCGTAGGGACTAGCGGTAAAGAGACCCAGTACTTC. The V gene is TRBV9, the J gene TRBJ2-5, with 10 bases lining up with TRBD2. Germline CDR1 SGDLS, CDR2 YYNGEE. V lost 0 bases, J lost 3 bases, and 2 bases stayed unmatched. The CDR3 is 15 amino acids. Full variable domain (missing parts from reference TRBV9 and TRBJ2-5): DSGVTQTPKHLITATGQRVTLRCSPRSGDLSVYWYQQSLDQGLQFLIQYYNGEERAKGNILERFSAQQFPDLHSELNLSSLELGDSALYFCASSVGTSGKETQYFGPGTRLLVL.